This TCR beta chain was obtained from a study of T cell responses to AZD1222 COVID-19 vaccine. V lost 0 bases to trimming and J lost 5 bases, with 14 bases between them. Germline CDR1 reads SGHAT; CDR2 reads FQNNGV. The CDR3 has 16 residues. Only in-frame clones appear in the TCRdb table, and some are missing; sequencing was by immunoSEQ multiplex PCR. Among approximately 130,000 clones listed, roughly 93% were seen once. The chain uses TRBV11-2 and TRBJ2-1; D unresolved. Sequences were derived from peripheral blood, sampled on day 0 of AZD1222 vaccination. The TCR comes from an adult in good health. The DNA for the CDR3 is TGTGCCAGCAGCTTAGATTCCCAAACCATGAACAATGAGCAGTTCTTC. Protein: CASSLDSQTMNNEQFF.